The 23 T cell receptor beta chains below all came from one sample that was sequenced in a study of CD8+ T cells in alopecia areata. RNA extraction and reverse transcription yielded cDNA as sequencing template. Clones were sequenced by immunoSEQ multiplex PCR, and TCRdb holds only the in-frame ones, with some missing. The sample shows 160,000 or so clones, around 71% of them seen only once. This sample comprised CD8+ T cells sorted from blood, obtained at week 0. The source of these receptors is a human donor with alopecia areata.

The chain links TRBV14 to TRBJ2-5; the D gene is possibly TRBD2 (7 bases). Looked up from germline, CDR1 is SGHDN and CDR2 is FVKESK. The V end was cut by 0 bases, the J end by 7 bases, with 15 bases between. The CDR3 is 15 amino acids. In nucleotides, the CDR3 is TGTGCCAGCAGCCAAGATACGGGGGGCTGGTGGACCCAGTACTTC. It yields the protein CASSQDTGGWWTQYF.

This clone was seen a few times. The chain couples TRBV18 to TRBJ1-5, with D perhaps TRBD1 (5 bases). The CDR3 sequence is 14 residues long. V was clipped by 5 bases and J by 2 bases, with 10 bases between them. Germline V gene lookup returns CDR1 KGHSH and CDR2 LQKENI. The CDR3 here is CASSSETGNQPQHF. CDR3 sequence (DNA): TGTGCCAGCTCATCCGAGACAGGCAATCAGCCCCAGCATTTT.

This clone has more than one count but fewer than ten. The chain has TRBV7-6 and TRBJ2-7; TRBD2 agrees at 8 bases. Germline V gene data show CDR1 as SGHVS and CDR2 as FNYEAQ. V shed 4 bases and J 2 bases; nucleotides not matched to a gene: 7. CDR3 length: 15 amino acids. CDR3: CASSSGGAGAYEQYF. DNA for the CDR3: TGTGCCAGCAGCTCCGGGGGGGCAGGGGCCTACGAGCAGTACTTC.

The rearrangement uses TRBV5-6 and TRBJ1-1; no firm D call. The V end lost 4 bases, the J end lost 6 bases, and 10 bases lay between the germline ends. The CDR3 spans 12 residues. Germline-derived CDR1 and CDR2 are SGHDT and YYEEEE. CDR3 sequence: CASSAGRSEAFF. The CDR3 coding sequence is TGTGCCAGCAGCGCCGGCCGGTCTGAAGCTTTCTTT.

The chain combines TRBV5-1 with TRBJ1-1; 9 bases map to TRBD1. The germline V gene encodes CDR1 SGHRS and CDR2 YFSETQ. The CDR3 loop spans 18 amino acids. After removal of 3 bases from V and 0 bases from J, the junction contained 12 bases not matched to a gene. The chain's CDR3 is CASSSEDRGNILNTEAFF. The CDR3 DNA sequence: TGCGCCAGCAGCTCAGAGGACAGGGGCAACATACTGAACACTGAAGCTTTCTTT.

The V and J genes are TRBV15 and TRBJ1-1; 8 bases are a match to TRBD1. V trimming: 5 bases; J trimming: 4 bases; junction bases outside the gene matches: 6. Germline loops: CDR1 LNHNV, CDR2 YYDKDF (reference sequence). CDR3 length equals 14 residues. CDR3 coding DNA: TGTGCCACCAGCCTACGGACAGGGTCCACTGAAGCTTTCTTT. This sequence encodes CATSLRTGSTEAFF.

The CDR3 protein is CASKLIAGGLAETQYF. The CDR3, as DNA: TGTGCCAGCAAACTTATCGCGGGGGGGCTTGCAGAGACCCAGTACTTC. The V gene is TRBV27, the J gene TRBJ2-5; 9 nucleotides match TRBD2. Unmatched junction bases numbered 13, after V lost 7 bases and J lost 4 bases. This CDR3 is 16 amino acids long. CDR1 is MNHEY, CDR2 SMNVEV, per germline (reference sequence).

This chain links TRBV15 with TRBJ1-1; D gene unclear. V lost 1 base and J 4 bases, leaving 13 bases between the germline ends. The V gene's germline CDR1 is LNHNV and CDR2 YYDKDF (reference sequence). The CDR3 is made up of 15 amino acids. CDR3 region: CATSRGFGEFTEAFF. In DNA, the CDR3 is TGTGCCACCAGCAGAGGATTTGGGGAGTTCACTGAAGCTTTCTTT.

This clone was observed a handful of times. J is TRBJ1-2 and V is TRBV25-1, with D tentatively TRBD1 (5 bases). V lost 2 bases, J lost 2 bases, and 12 bases lay in between. The CDR3 consists of 15 residues. Germline CDR1 is MGHDK and CDR2 is SYGVNS. CDR3 sequence: CASSEGSGRNYGYTF. The CDR3 DNA reads TGTGCCAGCAGTGAAGGCTCAGGGAGGAACTATGGCTACACCTTC.

This clone was detected ten times or more. This chain uses TRBV6-1 with TRBJ2-3; the match to TRBD2 covers 7 bases. CDR3 size: 14 residues. Per germline, CDR1 MNHNS and CDR2 SASEGT. The V gene end was trimmed by 7 bases and the J gene end by 4 bases; junction bases not matched to a gene: 8. The CDR3 reads CASTAGDGADTQYF. The CDR3 DNA reads TGTGCCAGCACGGCGGGGGACGGTGCAGATACGCAGTATTTT.

This chain uses TRBV5-1 with TRBJ2-3; D may be TRBD1 (6 bases). Germline CDR1 reads SGHRS; CDR2 reads YFSETQ. V lost 2 bases to trimming and J lost 2 bases, with 12 bases between them. This CDR3 contains 15 residues. Written as DNA, the CDR3 is TGCGCCAGCAGCTTCCAGGGGTACCTCACAGATACGCAGTATTTT. This sequence encodes CASSFQGYLTDTQYF.

The chain couples TRBV5-1 to TRBJ2-4; D is perhaps TRBD1 (6 bases). With 0 bases removed from V and 5 bases from J, the gap between germline ends came to 24 bases. This CDR3 has 19 residues. Looked up from germline, CDR1 is SGHRS and CDR2 is YFSETQ. In DNA form, the CDR3 reads TGCGCCAGCAGCTTGGGGCCCGGGACGACCAAAGAGGGGGAAAACATTCAGTACTTC. Protein product: CASSLGPGTTKEGENIQYF.

This chain uses TRBV4-2 with TRBJ2-4; D gene uncertain. Germline CDR1 is LGHNA and CDR2 is YNFKEQ. Trimming stripped 1 base from V and 6 bases from J, with 4 bases between. The CDR3 runs 12 residues. CDR3 coding DNA: TGTGCCAGCAGCCAAGGATCAAACATTCAGTACTTC. This gives the protein CASSQGSNIQYF.

This rearrangement joins TRBV7-8 to TRBJ2-5; D might be TRBD2 (6 bases). The germline V gene has CDR1 SGHVS and CDR2 FQNEAQ. With 8 bases removed from V and 5 bases from J, the gap between germline ends came to 18 bases. The CDR3 sequence is 14 residues long. DNA of the CDR3: TGTGCCAGCCCGCCGGGACTGGCGTTGGAGACCCAGTACTTC. Protein product: CASPPGLALETQYF.

J is TRBJ1-2 and V is TRBV13; D gene unclear. This CDR3 region has 14 residues. CDR1 is PRHDT and CDR2 is FYEKMQ in the germline V gene (reference sequence). Trimming pared 0 bases from V and 8 bases from J, leaving 13 bases between. DNA for the CDR3: TGTGCCAGCAGCTTAGGGACGGTGTCCCTAGGCTACACCTTC. The encoded protein is CASSLGTVSLGYTF.

The rearrangement joins TRBV29-1 to TRBJ2-7; tentatively, D is TRBD1 (7 bases). The CDR3 extends over 19 amino acids. Germline V gives CDR1 SQVTM, CDR2 ANQGSEA. Trimming shortened V by 4 bases and J by 4 bases, and 32 bases separated the two germline ends. The chain's CDR3 is CSVVGPPGLDRVFPYEQYF. The DNA for the CDR3 is TGCAGCGTTGTGGGGCCCCCGGGACTCGACAGGGTTTTTCCGTACGAGCAGTACTTC.

The chain recombines TRBV5-1 with TRBJ2-7, with unresolved D. Trimming removed 4 bases from V and 1 base from J, with 3 bases in between. This CDR3 has 11 amino acids. Germline V gene data show CDR1 as SGHRS and CDR2 as YFSETQ. DNA for the CDR3: TGCGCCAGCAGCATTTCCTACGAGCAGTACTTC. Translation gives CASSISYEQYF.

The J gene is TRBJ2-1, the V gene TRBV11-2, with 10 bases aligning to TRBD1. V lost 3 bases and J lost 15; bases outside the gene matches: 8. CDR3 length equals 13 residues. Germline loops: CDR1 SGHAT, CDR2 FQNNGV. This CDR3 is CASSFGTGDVRFF. DNA of the CDR3: TGTGCCAGCAGCTTCGGGACAGGGGACGTCCGGTTCTTC.

The rearrangement links TRBV30 to TRBJ1-3; D unresolved. V was pared by 2 bases and J by 4 bases, with 9 bases between. Germline V lookup: CDR1 GTSNPN, CDR2 SVGIG (reference sequence). The CDR3 extends over 13 amino acids. The CDR3 DNA reads TGTGCCTGGAGTAAGGGATCCGGAAACACCATATATTTT. It codes for CAWSKGSGNTIYF.

This clone appeared a few times. The gene calls are TRBV4-1 and TRBJ2-7; D may be TRBD1 (5 bases). CDR1 MGHRA and CDR2 YSYEKL come from the germline V gene. The V end was cut by 0 bases, the J end by 2 bases, with 8 bases between. The CDR3 has 14 amino acids. The CDR3 DNA follows: TGCGCCAGCAGCCAAGATAGGGGTCCCTACGAGCAGTACTTC. Translated: CASSQDRGPYEQYF.

This rearrangement joins TRBV9 to TRBJ1-1; D is unresolved. Trimming cost V 7 bases and J 4 bases, with 17 bases left between them. The CDR3 consists of 14 residues. In germline, CDR1 is SGDLS, CDR2 YYNGEE. In nucleotides, the CDR3 is TGTGCCAGCTCCCCATTTTCGGGTGGCACTGAAGCTTTCTTT. Amino acids: CASSPFSGGTEAFF.

V usage is TRBV11-3 and J usage is TRBJ2-1; TRBD2 is a possible D gene (5 bases). The CDR3 is 15 residues long. Germline V gives CDR1 SGHNT, CDR2 YENEEA. The V end lost 1 base, the J end lost 1 base, and 8 bases lay between the germline ends. The DNA of the CDR3 is TGTGCCAGCAGCTTAGGGACTTCTTCCTACAATGAGCAGTTCTTC. Protein product: CASSLGTSSYNEQFF.

The chain recombines TRBV30 with TRBJ2-3; 9 bases are a match to TRBD2. Unmatched junction bases numbered 3, after V lost 5 bases and J lost 0 bases. The CDR3 loop spans 14 amino acids. Germline V CDR1 and CDR2: GTSNPN, SVGIG (reference sequence). CDR3 in amino acids: CAWERGASTDTQYF. The CDR3 region has the DNA TGTGCCTGGGAGCGGGGGGCCAGCACAGATACGCAGTATTTT.